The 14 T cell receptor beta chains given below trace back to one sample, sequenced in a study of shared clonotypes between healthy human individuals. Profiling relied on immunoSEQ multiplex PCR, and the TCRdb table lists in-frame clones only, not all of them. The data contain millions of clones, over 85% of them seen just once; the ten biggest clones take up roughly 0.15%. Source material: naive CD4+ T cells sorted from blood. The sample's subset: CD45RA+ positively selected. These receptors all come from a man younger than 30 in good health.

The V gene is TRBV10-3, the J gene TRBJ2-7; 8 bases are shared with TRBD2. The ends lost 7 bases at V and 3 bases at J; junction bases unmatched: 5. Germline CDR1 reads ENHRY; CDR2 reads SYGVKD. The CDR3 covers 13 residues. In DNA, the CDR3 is TGTGCCATCAACTCGGGGGGGGACTACGAGCAGTACTTC. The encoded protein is CAINSGGDYEQYF.

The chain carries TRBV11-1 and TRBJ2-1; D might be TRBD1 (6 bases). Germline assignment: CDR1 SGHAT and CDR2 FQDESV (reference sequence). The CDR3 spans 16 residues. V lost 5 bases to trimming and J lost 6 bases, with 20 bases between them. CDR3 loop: CASSPQAGVGANEQFF. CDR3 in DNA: TGTGCCAGCAGCCCCCAAGCAGGGGTAGGGGCCAATGAGCAGTTCTTC.

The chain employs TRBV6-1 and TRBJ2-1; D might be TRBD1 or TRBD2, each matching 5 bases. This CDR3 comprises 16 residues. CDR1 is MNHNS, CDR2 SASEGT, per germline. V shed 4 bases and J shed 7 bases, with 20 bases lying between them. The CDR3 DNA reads TGTGCCAGCAGTGGCTTATCACGGGGCGGTGGTAATGAGCAGTTCTTC. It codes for CASSGLSRGGGNEQFF.

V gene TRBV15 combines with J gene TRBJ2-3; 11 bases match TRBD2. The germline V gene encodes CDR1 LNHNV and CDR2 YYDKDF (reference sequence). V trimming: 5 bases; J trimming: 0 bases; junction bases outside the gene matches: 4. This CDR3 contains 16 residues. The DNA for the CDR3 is TGTGCCACCAGCGGCGCTAGCGGGGGGAGCACAGATACGCAGTATTTT. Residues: CATSGASGGSTDTQYF.

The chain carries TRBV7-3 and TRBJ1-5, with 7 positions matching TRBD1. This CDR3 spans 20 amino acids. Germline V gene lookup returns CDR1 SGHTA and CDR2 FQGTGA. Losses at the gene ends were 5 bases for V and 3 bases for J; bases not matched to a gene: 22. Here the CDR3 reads CASSPMAPYRLTGPNQPQHF. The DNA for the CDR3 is TGTGCCAGCAGCCCTATGGCCCCCTACAGACTGACAGGGCCCAATCAGCCCCAGCATTTT. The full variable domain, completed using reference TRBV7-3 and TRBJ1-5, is GAGVSQTPSNKVTEKGKYVELRCDPISGHTALYWYRQSLGQGPEFLIYFQGTGAADDSGLPNDRFFAVRPEGSVSTLKIQRTERGDSAVYLCASSPMAPYRLTGPNQPQHFGDGTRLSIL.

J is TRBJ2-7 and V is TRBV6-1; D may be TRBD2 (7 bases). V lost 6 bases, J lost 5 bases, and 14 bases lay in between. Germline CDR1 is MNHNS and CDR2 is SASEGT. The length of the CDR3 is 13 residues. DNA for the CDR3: TGTGCCAGCAGGGGGGCGGGGGCCCACGAGCAGTACTTC. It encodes CASRGAGAHEQYF.

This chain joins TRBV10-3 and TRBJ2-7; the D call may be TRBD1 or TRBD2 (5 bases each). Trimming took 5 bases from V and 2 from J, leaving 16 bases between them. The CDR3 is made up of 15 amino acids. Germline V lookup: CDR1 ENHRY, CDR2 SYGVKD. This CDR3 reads CAISYGDGDTYEQYF. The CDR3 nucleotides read TGTGCCATCAGTTATGGGGACGGGGATACCTACGAGCAGTACTTC.

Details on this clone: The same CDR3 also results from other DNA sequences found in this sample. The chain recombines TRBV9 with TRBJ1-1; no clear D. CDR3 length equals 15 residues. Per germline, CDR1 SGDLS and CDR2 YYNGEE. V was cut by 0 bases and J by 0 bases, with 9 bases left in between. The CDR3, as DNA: TGTGCCAGCAGCGTAGGGGGAACCATGAACACTGAAGCTTTCTTT. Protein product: CASSVGGTMNTEAFF.

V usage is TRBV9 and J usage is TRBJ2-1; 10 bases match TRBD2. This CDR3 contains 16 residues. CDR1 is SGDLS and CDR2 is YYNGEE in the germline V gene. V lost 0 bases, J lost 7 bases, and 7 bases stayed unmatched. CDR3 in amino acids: CASSVVSGLAINEQFF. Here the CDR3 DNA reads TGTGCCAGCAGCGTAGTTTCGGGACTAGCGATTAATGAGCAGTTCTTC.

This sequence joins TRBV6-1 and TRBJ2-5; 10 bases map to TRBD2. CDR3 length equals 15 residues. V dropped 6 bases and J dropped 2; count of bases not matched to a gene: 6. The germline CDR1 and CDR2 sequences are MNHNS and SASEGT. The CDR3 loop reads CASSLLAGRQETQYF. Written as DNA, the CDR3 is TGTGCCAGCAGCCTACTAGCGGGGAGACAAGAGACCCAGTACTTC.

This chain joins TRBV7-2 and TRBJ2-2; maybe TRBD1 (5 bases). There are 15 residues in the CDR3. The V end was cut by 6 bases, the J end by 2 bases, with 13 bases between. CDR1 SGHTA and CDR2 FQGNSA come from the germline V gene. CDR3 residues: CASRFRGSNTGELFF. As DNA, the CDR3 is TGTGCCAGCAGATTTAGGGGCAGCAACACCGGGGAGCTGTTTTTT. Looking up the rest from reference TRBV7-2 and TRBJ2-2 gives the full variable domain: GAGVSQSPSNKVTEKGKDVELRCDPISGHTALYWYRQSLGQGLEFLIYFQGNSAPDKSGLPSDRFSAERTGGSVSTLTIQRTQQEDSAVYLCASRFRGSNTGELFFGEGSRLTVL.

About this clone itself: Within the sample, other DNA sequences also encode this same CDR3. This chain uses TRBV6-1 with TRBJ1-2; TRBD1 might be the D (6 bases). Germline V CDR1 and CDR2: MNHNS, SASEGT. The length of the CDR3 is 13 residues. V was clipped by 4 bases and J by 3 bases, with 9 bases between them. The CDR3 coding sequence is TGTGCCAGCAGTGTGACAGGCGACTATGGCTACACCTTC. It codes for CASSVTGDYGYTF.

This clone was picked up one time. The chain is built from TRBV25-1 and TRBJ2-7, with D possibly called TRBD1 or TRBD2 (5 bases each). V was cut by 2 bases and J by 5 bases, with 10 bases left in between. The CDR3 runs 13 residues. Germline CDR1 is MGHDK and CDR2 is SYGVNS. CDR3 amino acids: CASSEGGSHEQYF. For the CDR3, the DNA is TGTGCCAGCAGTGAAGGGGGTTCACACGAGCAGTACTTC.

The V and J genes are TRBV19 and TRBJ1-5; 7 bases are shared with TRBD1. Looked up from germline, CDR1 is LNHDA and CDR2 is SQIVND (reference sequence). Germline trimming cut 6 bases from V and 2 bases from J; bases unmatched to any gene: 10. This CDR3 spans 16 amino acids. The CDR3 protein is CASRANRGVGNQPQHF. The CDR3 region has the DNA TGTGCCAGTAGGGCAAACAGGGGAGTGGGCAATCAGCCCCAGCATTTT.